This TCR beta chain was identified during a study of T-cell memory formation after mild COVID-19. 5'RACE, which relied on constant-segment primers, yielded TCR alpha and TCR beta cDNA libraries carrying sample barcodes and UMIs. TCRdb re-called the 5' RACE reads with MiXCR, one entry per CDR3 protein. Counted here are under 250,000 distinct CDR3 sequences, roughly 27% occurring once; the ten biggest clones make up about 10%. This clonotype was seen only a few times. V was shortened by 8 bases and J by 3 bases, with 16 bases between the two germline ends. Per the germline V gene, CDR1 is MGHRA and CDR2 is YSYEKL. This CDR3 contains 14 residues.

Input material: PBMCs or a T cell subset sorted from them (not recorded which). This receptor was taken from an adult woman who had mild COVID-19 (a few samples of this study predate the infection). Cell type and time point are not known. This chain uses TRBV4-1 with TRBJ1-1; weak D call: TRBD1 (5 bases). CDR3 sequence reads: CASHPLRGYTEAFF. DNA of the CDR3: TGCGCCAGCCACCCATTGAGGGGCTACACTGAAGCTTTCTTT.